This T cell receptor beta chain was captured in a study of memory CD4+ T cells and cytomegalovirus serostatus. Turning to the study itself: Of the healthy Belgian adults, 9 were CMV seropositive and approximately 24 seronegative.

TCRdb's table, derived via immunoSEQ multiplex PCR, lists solely in-frame clones and lacks some. The sample holds around 25,000 clones; 75% to 80% are singletons and the top ten take over 1%. This CDR3 comprises 12 residues. The V gene's germline CDR1 is MDHEN and CDR2 SYDVKM. Trimming took off 7 bases at V and 0 bases at J, with 6 bases between the two ends. Single viable CD3+CD4+CD8-CD45RO+ cells were sorted as the memory CD4+ T cells. The source material was memory CD4+ T cells from blood. The origin of this receptor is an adult in good health and CMV-seronegative. The rearrangement joins TRBV28 to TRBJ1-2; D is unresolved. The CDR3 region is CASTRANYGYTF. The DNA of the CDR3 is TGTGCCAGCACGAGGGCTAACTATGGCTACACCTTC.